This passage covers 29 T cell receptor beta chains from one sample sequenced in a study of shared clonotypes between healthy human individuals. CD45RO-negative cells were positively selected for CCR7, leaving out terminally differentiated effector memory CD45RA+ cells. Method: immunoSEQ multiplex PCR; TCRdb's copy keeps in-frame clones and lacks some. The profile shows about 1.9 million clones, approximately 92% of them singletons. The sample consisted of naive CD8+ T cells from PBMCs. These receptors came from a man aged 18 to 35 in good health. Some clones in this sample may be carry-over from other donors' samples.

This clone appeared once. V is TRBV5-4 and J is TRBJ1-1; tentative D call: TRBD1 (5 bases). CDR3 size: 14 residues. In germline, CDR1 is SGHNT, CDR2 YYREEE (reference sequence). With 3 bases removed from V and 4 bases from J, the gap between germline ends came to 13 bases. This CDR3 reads CASSSFREATEAFF. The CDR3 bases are TGTGCCAGCAGCTCCTTCAGGGAAGCCACTGAAGCTTTCTTT.

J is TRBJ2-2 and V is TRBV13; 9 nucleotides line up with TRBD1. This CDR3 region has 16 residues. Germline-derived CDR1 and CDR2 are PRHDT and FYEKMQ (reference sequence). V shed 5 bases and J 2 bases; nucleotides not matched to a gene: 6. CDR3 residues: CASSPRDRDNTGELFF. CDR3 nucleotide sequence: TGTGCCAGCAGCCCCCGGGACAGGGATAACACCGGGGAGCTGTTTTTT.

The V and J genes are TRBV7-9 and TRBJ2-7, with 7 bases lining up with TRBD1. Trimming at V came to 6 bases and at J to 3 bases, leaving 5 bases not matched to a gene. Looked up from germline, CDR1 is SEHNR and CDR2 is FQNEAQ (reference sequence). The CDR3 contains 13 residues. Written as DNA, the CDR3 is TGTGCCAGCAGACTCAGGACAGGCTACGAGCAGTACTTC. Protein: CASRLRTGYEQYF.

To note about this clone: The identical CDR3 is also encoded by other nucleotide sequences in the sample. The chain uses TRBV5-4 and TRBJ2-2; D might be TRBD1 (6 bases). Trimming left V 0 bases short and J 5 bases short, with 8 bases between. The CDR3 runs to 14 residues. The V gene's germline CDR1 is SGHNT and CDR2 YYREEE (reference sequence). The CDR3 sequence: CASSLGRGTGELFF. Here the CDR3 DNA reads TGTGCCAGCAGCTTGGGCAGGGGTACCGGGGAGCTGTTTTTT.

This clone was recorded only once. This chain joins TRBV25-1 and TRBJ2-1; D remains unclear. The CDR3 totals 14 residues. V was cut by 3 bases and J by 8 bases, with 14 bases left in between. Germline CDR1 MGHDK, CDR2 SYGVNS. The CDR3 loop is CASSDTVGFDEQFF. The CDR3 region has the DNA TGTGCCAGCAGTGACACGGTAGGTTTCGATGAGCAGTTCTTC.

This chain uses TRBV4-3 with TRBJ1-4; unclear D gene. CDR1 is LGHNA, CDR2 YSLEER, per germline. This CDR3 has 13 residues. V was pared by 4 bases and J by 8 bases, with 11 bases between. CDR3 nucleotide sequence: TGCGCCAGCAGCCCCCCCCGGAGCGAAAAACTGTTTTTT. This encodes CASSPPRSEKLFF.

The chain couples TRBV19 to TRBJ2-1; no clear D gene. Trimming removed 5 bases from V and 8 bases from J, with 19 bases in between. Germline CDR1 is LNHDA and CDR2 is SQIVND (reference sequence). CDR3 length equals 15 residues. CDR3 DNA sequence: TGTGCCAGTAGTCCCAAGGCCCTAAGAGCATATGAGCAGTTCTTC. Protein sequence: CASSPKALRAYEQFF. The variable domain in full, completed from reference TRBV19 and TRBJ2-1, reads DGGITQSPKYLFRKEGQNVTLSCEQNLNHDAMYWYRQDPGQGLRLIYYSQIVNDFQKGDIAEGYSVSREKKESFPLTVTSAQKNPTAFYLCASSPKALRAYEQFFGPGTRLTVL.

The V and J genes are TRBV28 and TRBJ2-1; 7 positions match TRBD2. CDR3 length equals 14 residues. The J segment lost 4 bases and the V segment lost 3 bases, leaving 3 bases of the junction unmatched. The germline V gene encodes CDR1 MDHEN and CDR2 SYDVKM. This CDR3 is CASSFGRKYNEQFF. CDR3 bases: TGTGCCAGCAGTTTCGGGAGGAAATACAATGAGCAGTTCTTC.

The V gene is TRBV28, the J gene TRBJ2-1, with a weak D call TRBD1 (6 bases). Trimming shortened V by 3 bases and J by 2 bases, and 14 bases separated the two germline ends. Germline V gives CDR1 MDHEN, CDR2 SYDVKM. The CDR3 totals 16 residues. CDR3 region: CASSLHTGNTYNEQFF. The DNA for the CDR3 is TGTGCCAGCAGTTTGCATACAGGGAACACCTACAATGAGCAGTTCTTC.

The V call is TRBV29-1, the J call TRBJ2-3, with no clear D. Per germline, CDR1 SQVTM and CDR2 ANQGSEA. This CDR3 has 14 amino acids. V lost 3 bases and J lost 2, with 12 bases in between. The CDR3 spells CSVDGQDLTDTQYF. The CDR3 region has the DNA TGCAGCGTTGATGGGCAGGATCTCACAGATACGCAGTATTTT.

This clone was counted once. CDR3: CASSFGNYGYTF. The DNA of the CDR3 is TGTGCCAGCAGTTTCGGAAACTATGGCTACACCTTC. V and J are TRBV28 and TRBJ1-2; D gene uncertain. V shed 3 bases and J shed 2 bases, with 4 bases lying between them. CDR1 and CDR2 from the germline V gene are MDHEN and SYDVKM. CDR3 length: 12 residues.

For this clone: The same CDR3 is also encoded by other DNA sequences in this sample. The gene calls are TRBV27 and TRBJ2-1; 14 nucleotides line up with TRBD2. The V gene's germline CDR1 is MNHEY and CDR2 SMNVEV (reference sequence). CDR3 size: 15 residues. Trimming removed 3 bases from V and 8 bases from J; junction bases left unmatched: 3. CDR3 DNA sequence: TGTGCCAGCAGTTTGGGGACTAGCGGGAGCGATGAGCAGTTCTTC. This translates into CASSLGTSGSDEQFF.

The CDR3 coding sequence is TGTGCCAGCAGTGAAGGGACAAAATACGAGCAGTACTTC. This codes for CASSEGTKYEQYF. This chain uses TRBV6-1 with TRBJ2-7, with TRBD1 as a possible D gene (5 bases). Trimming took 1 base from V and 4 from J, leaving 8 bases between them. Germline CDR1 and CDR2: MNHNS and SASEGT. The CDR3 is 13 residues long.

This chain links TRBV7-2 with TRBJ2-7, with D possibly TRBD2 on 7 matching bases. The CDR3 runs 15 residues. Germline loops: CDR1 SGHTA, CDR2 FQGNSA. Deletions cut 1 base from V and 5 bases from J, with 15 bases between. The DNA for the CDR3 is TGTGCCAGCAGCTTAGGTTCGCGGGGGCGGGACGAGCAGTACTTC. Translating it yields CASSLGSRGRDEQYF. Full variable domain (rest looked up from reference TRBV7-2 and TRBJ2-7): GAGVSQSPSNKVTEKGKDVELRCDPISGHTALYWYRQSLGQGLEFLIYFQGNSAPDKSGLPSDRFSAERTGGSVSTLTIQRTQQEDSAVYLCASSLGSRGRDEQYFGPGTRLTVT.

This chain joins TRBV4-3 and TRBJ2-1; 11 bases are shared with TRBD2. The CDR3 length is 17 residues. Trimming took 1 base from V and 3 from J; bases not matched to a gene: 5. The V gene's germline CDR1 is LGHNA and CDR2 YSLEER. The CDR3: CASSQARGLADYNEQFF. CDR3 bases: TGCGCCAGCAGCCAAGCCCGGGGACTAGCGGACTACAATGAGCAGTTCTTC.

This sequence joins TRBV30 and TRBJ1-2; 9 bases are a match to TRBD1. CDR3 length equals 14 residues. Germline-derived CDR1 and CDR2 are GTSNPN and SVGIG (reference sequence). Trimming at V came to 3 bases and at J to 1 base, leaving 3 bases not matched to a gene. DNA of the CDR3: TGTGCCTGGAGCCGGGACAGGGATAACTATGGCTACACCTTC. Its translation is CAWSRDRDNYGYTF.

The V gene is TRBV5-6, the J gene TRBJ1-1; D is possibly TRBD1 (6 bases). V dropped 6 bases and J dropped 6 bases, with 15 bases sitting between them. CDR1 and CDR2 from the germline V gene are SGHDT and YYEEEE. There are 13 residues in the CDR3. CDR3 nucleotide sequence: TGTGCCAGCACAACCGCGGGGGGCCCTGAAGCTTTCTTT. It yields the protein CASTTAGGPEAFF.

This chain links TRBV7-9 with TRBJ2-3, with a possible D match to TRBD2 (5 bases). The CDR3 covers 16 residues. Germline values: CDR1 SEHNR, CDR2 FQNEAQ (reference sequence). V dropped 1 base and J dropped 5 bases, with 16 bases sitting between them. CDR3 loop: CASSLDGSSLVDTQYF. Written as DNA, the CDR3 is TGTGCCAGCAGCTTAGACGGGTCTAGCCTTGTAGATACGCAGTATTTT. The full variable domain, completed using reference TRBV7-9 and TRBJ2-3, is DTGVSQNPRHKITKRGQNVTFRCDPISEHNRLYWYRQTLGQGPEFLTYFQNEAQLEKSRLLSDRFSAERPKGSFSTLEIQRTEQGDSAMYLCASSLDGSSLVDTQYFGPGTRLTVL.

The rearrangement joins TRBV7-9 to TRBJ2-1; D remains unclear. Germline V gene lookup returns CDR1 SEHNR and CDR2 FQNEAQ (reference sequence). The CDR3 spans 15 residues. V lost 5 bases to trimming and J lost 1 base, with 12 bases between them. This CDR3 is CASSPPLSSYNEQFF. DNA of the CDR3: TGTGCCAGCAGCCCGCCGCTCTCATCCTACAATGAGCAGTTCTTC.

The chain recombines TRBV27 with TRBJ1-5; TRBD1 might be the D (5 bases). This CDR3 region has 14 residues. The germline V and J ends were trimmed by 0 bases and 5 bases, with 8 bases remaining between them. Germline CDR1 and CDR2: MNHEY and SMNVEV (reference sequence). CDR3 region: CASSLSEGHQPQHF. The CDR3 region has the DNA TGTGCCAGCAGTTTATCGGAGGGGCATCAGCCCCAGCATTTT.

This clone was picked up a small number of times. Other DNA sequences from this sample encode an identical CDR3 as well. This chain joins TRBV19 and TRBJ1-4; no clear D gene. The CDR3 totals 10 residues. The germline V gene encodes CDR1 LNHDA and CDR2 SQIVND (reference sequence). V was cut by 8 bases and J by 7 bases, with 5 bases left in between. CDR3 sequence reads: CASRGEKLFF. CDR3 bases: TGTGCCAGTCGGGGTGAAAAACTGTTTTTT.

DNA of the CDR3: TGTGCCAGCAGCTTGGACTGGGGGGCTAATGAAAAACTGTTTTTT. Amino acids: CASSLDWGANEKLFF. The genes are TRBV5-5 and TRBJ1-4, with TRBD1 as a possible D gene (5 bases). V lost 0 bases, J lost 3 bases, and 9 bases lay in between. Germline CDR1 and CDR2: SGHKS and YYEKEE (reference sequence). This CDR3 has 15 residues.

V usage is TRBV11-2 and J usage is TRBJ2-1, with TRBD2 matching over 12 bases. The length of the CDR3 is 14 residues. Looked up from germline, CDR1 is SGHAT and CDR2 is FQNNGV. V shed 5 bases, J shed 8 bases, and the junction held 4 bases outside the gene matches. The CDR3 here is CASSRLAGEYEQFF. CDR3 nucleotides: TGTGCCAGCAGCCGACTAGCGGGAGAATATGAGCAGTTCTTC.

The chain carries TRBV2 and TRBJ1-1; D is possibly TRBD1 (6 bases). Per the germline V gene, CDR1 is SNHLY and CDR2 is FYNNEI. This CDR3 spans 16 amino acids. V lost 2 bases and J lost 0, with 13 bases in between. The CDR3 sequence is CASSEPPRTVNTEAFF. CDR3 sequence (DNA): TGTGCCAGCAGTGAACCCCCGCGGACAGTGAACACTGAAGCTTTCTTT.

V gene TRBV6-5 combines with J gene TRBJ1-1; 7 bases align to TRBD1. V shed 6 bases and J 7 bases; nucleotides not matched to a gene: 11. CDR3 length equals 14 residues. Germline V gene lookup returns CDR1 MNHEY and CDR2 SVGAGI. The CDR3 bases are TGTGCCAGCAGCCAGGGGGGGGTCTATGTTGAAGCTTTCTTT. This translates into CASSQGGVYVEAFF.

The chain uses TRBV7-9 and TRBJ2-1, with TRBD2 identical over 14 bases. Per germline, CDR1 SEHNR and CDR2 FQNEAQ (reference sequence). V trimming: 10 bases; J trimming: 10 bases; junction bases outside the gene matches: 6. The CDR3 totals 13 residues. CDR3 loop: CANSGTSGREQFF. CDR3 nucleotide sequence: TGTGCCAATTCCGGGACTAGCGGGAGAGAGCAGTTCTTC.

The CDR3 bases are TGTGCCACCAAGGAGCGGACCACAGATACGCAGTATTTT. Translated: CATKERTTDTQYF. V is TRBV19 and J is TRBJ2-3, with a possible D match to TRBD2 (5 bases). Germline-derived CDR1 and CDR2 are LNHDA and SQIVND (reference sequence). Trimming pared 10 bases from V and 2 bases from J, leaving 13 bases between. The CDR3 consists of 13 residues.

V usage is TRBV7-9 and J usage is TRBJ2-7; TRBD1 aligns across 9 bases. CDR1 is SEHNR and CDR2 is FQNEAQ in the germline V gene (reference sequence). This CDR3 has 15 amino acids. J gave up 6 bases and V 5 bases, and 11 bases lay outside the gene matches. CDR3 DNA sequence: TGTGCCAGCAGCACCCGAACAGGGGGCCTGGTCGAGCAGTACTTC. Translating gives CASSTRTGGLVEQYF.

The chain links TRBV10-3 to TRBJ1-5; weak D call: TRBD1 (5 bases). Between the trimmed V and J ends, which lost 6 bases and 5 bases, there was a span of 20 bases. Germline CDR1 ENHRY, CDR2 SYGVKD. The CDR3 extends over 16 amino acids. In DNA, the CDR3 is TGTGCCATCAGCCGGGACCGCACGGAGATATATCAGCCCCAGCATTTT. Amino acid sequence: CAISRDRTEIYQPQHF.